A selection of T cell receptor beta chains follows, all from one sample in a study of shared clonotypes between healthy human individuals. TCRdb keeps only in-frame clones here, not all; method: immunoSEQ multiplex PCR. The profile covers roughly 2,500,000 clones, with 93% appearing a single time and 0.36% taken by the ten largest. The sequenced sample consisted of naive CD4+ T cells from PBMCs. These receptors all come from a man between 18 and 29 years old in good health. Some clones in this sample may be carry-over from other donors' samples. The CDR3 runs from the conserved cysteine through the conserved F or W. The D gene is left open where the match is weak. Rows give clone size only sometimes, using once, few, many, or a class for an expanded clone.

clone size: .; D gene: .; V gene: TRBV7-9; J gene: TRBJ2-1; CDR3 protein: CASTLGDEQFF; CDR3 DNA: TGTGCCAGCACCCTGGGGGATGAGCAGTTCTTC
clone size: once; D gene: TRBD1; V gene: TRBV28; J gene: TRBJ1-4; CDR3 protein: CASSPRSGTGPEKLFF; CDR3 DNA: TGTGCCAGCAGTCCGCGATCCGGGACAGGGCCCGAAAAACTGTTTTTT
clone size: few; D gene: .; V gene: TRBV20-1; J gene: TRBJ1-1; CDR3 protein: CSASTGTEAFF; CDR3 DNA: TGCAGTGCTAGTACAGGGACTGAAGCTTTCTTT
clone size: .; D gene: TRBD1; V gene: TRBV6-6; J gene: TRBJ1-2; CDR3 protein: CASSSPGTGNGYTF; CDR3 DNA: TGTGCCAGCAGTAGCCCCGGGACAGGGAATGGCTACACCTTC
clone size: .; D gene: .; V gene: TRBV11-2; J gene: TRBJ2-4; CDR3 protein: CASSAGVAKNIQYF; CDR3 DNA: TGTGCCAGCAGCGCAGGGGTGGCCAAAAACATTCAGTACTTC
clone size: .; D gene: .; V gene: TRBV9; J gene: TRBJ2-5; CDR3 protein: CASNRRYQETQYF; CDR3 DNA: TGTGCCAGCAACAGGCGGTACCAAGAGACCCAGTACTTC
clone size: .; D gene: TRBD1; V gene: TRBV2; J gene: TRBJ2-3; CDR3 protein: CASRGQQASTDTQYF; CDR3 DNA: TGTGCCAGCAGGGGACAGCAGGCTAGCACAGATACGCAGTATTTT
clone size: .; D gene: .; V gene: TRBV15; J gene: TRBJ2-2; CDR3 protein: CATSRPLRNTGELFF; CDR3 DNA: TGTGCCACCAGCAGACCTTTAAGGAACACCGGGGAGCTGTTTTTT
clone size: .; D gene: .; V gene: TRBV28; J gene: TRBJ2-1; CDR3 protein: CASSSSLTRGLYNEQFF; CDR3 DNA: TGTGCCAGCAGTTCCTCCCTCACGAGGGGGTTATACAATGAGCAGTTCTTC
clone size: once; D gene: TRBD2; V gene: TRBV5-1; J gene: TRBJ2-2; CDR3 protein: CASSYGRSFAGELFF; CDR3 DNA: TGCGCCAGCAGCTACGGGAGGTCTTTTGCCGGGGAGCTGTTTTTT
clone size: .; D gene: .; V gene: TRBV10-1; J gene: TRBJ2-6; CDR3 protein: CASSSSGANVLTF; CDR3 DNA: TGCGCCAGTTCCAGCTCTGGGGCCAACGTCCTGACTTTC
clone size: once; D gene: .; V gene: TRBV6-6; J gene: TRBJ1-2; CDR3 protein: CASSYYGKGYTF; CDR3 DNA: TGTGCCAGCAGTTACTACGGCAAAGGCTACACCTTC
clone size: once; D gene: .; V gene: TRBV7-2; J gene: TRBJ1-5; CDR3 protein: CASSGNNNQPQHF; CDR3 DNA: TGTGCCAGCAGCGGGAACAACAATCAGCCCCAGCATTTT
clone size: .; D gene: .; V gene: TRBV19; J gene: TRBJ1-4; CDR3 protein: CASSSSGVATNEKLFF; CDR3 DNA: TGTGCCAGTAGTTCATCAGGAGTTGCAACTAATGAAAAACTGTTTTTT
clone size: once; D gene: TRBD2; V gene: TRBV6-5; J gene: TRBJ2-3; CDR3 protein: CASSYSSGVTDTQYF; CDR3 DNA: TGTGCCAGCAGTTACTCGAGCGGGGTGACAGATACGCAGTATTTT
clone size: .; D gene: TRBD1; V gene: TRBV28; J gene: TRBJ1-2; CDR3 protein: CASSSEDRDGYTF; CDR3 DNA: TGTGCCAGCAGTTCAGAGGACAGGGACGGCTACACCTTC
clone size: .; D gene: .; V gene: TRBV7-9; J gene: TRBJ1-1; CDR3 protein: CASSLALGPNTEAFF; CDR3 DNA: TGTGCCAGCAGCTTAGCCCTTGGACCGAACACTGAAGCTTTCTTT
clone size: .; D gene: TRBD1; V gene: TRBV28; J gene: TRBJ1-4; CDR3 protein: CASAPGGSNEKLFF; CDR3 DNA: TGTGCCAGCGCACCAGGGGGGTCAAATGAAAAACTGTTTTTT
clone size: .; D gene: TRBD2; V gene: TRBV2; J gene: TRBJ2-7; CDR3 protein: CAYIRTSGRWGEQYF; CDR3 DNA: TGTGCCTATATCCGGACTAGCGGGAGATGGGGCGAGCAGTACTTC
clone size: .; D gene: TRBD1; V gene: TRBV5-1; J gene: TRBJ1-3; CDR3 protein: CASSPGTGGNTIYF; CDR3 DNA: TGCGCCAGCAGTCCTGGGACAGGGGGAAACACCATATATTTT
clone size: .; D gene: .; V gene: TRBV7-7; J gene: TRBJ1-4; CDR3 protein: CASSPGGFEKLFF; CDR3 DNA: TGTGCCAGCAGCCCCGGTGGTTTTGAAAAACTGTTTTTT
clone size: .; D gene: TRBD1; V gene: TRBV5-6; J gene: TRBJ2-7; CDR3 protein: CASSAGQGLYEQYF; CDR3 DNA: TGTGCCAGCAGCGCGGGACAGGGCCTCTACGAGCAGTACTTC
clone size: .; D gene: TRBD1; V gene: TRBV19; J gene: TRBJ1-2; CDR3 protein: CASSIGTGEYGYTF; CDR3 DNA: TGTGCCAGTAGTATAGGGACAGGGGAATATGGCTACACCTTC
clone size: .; D gene: TRBD2; V gene: TRBV5-1; J gene: TRBJ2-1; CDR3 protein: CASSFGLAEGNEQFF; CDR3 DNA: TGCGCCAGCAGCTTCGGACTAGCTGAAGGCAATGAGCAGTTCTTC
clone size: .; D gene: .; V gene: TRBV5-1; J gene: TRBJ1-4; CDR3 protein: CASSLGQREKLFF; CDR3 DNA: TGCGCCAGCAGCTTGGGGCAGCGTGAAAAACTGTTTTTT
clone size: .; D gene: TRBD1; V gene: TRBV5-4; J gene: TRBJ2-7; CDR3 protein: CASSADRGAGTEQYF; CDR3 DNA: TGTGCCAGCAGCGCAGACAGGGGCGCGGGTACCGAGCAGTACTTC
clone size: .; D gene: .; V gene: TRBV6-1; J gene: TRBJ1-1; CDR3 protein: CASSDPLRQLNTEAFF; CDR3 DNA: TGTGCCAGCAGTGATCCCCTGAGGCAGCTGAACACTGAAGCTTTCTTT
clone size: .; D gene: .; V gene: TRBV5-6; J gene: TRBJ2-2; CDR3 protein: CASSPHGRGPNTGELFF; CDR3 DNA: TGTGCCAGCAGCCCACACGGTCGCGGACCGAACACCGGGGAGCTGTTTTTT